These 13 T cell receptor beta chains were all obtained from the same sample, sequenced in a study of T cells in Graves' hyperthyroidism and ophthalmopathy. Amplification yielded TCR beta CDR3 regions, with RNA transcripts as the source. The HTBI set primed first-round TCR CDR3 RT-PCR. From the multiplex PCR reads, TCRdb called clonotypes with MiXCR, one entry per CDR3 protein. The sample has 600,000 to 650,000 distinct CDR3 sequences, less than 25% seen once. Sequenced material: blood. These receptors were obtained from a young man with Graves' ophthalmopathy.

This clonotype was observed a handful of times. One junction end does not reproduce the germline sequence, and a read error may be involved. This chain uses TRBV5-1 with TRBJ1-2; 7 bases map to TRBD1. CDR3 length: 15 amino acids. CDR1 is SGHRS, CDR2 YFSETQ, per germline. CDR3 in amino acids: CAGSDSGTASYGYTF. Written as DNA, the CDR3 is TGCGCCGGCAGCGACTCCGGGACAGCATCCTATGGCTACACCTTC.

The CDR3 loop reads CASSLAPPRAVTQETQYF. The CDR3 nucleotides read TGTGCCAGCAGCTTAGCCCCTCCTCGGGCGGTGACCCAAGAGACCCAGTACTTC. This rearrangement joins TRBV7-9 to TRBJ2-5; D unclear. CDR1 SEHNR and CDR2 FQNEAQ come from the germline V gene (reference sequence). This CDR3 contains 18 residues. Trimming shortened V by 0 bases and J by 1 base, and 18 bases separated the two germline ends. The full variable domain, completed using reference TRBV7-9 and TRBJ2-5, is DTGVSQNPRHKITKRGQNVTFRCDPISEHNRLYWYRQTLGQGPEFLTYFQNEAQLEKSRLLSDRFSAERPKGSFSTLEIQRTEQGDSAMYLCASSLAPPRAVTQETQYFGPGTRLLVL.

This clonotype was seen more than once but under ten times. This chain uses TRBV7-9 with TRBJ1-4; no reliable D call. CDR3 length: 14 amino acids. V was trimmed by 5 bases and J by 5 bases, leaving 12 bases between them. Germline values: CDR1 SEHNR, CDR2 FQNEAQ (reference sequence). The chain's CDR3 is CASSGRTVNEKLFF. The CDR3 region has the DNA TGTGCCAGCAGCGGCCGGACTGTCAATGAAAAACTGTTTTTT.

V gene TRBV4-1 combines with J gene TRBJ1-4; D is unclear. V was pared by 0 bases and J by 8 bases, with 16 bases between. This CDR3 comprises 16 residues. CDR1 MGHRA and CDR2 YSYEKL come from the germline V gene. CDR3 sequence (DNA): TGCGCCAGCAGCCAAGATCTTAGACACCGGCCAGAAAAACTGTTTTTT. Translated: CASSQDLRHRPEKLFF.

This clonotype was seen many times. This rearrangement joins TRBV2 to TRBJ2-5; weak D call: TRBD2 (5 bases). The germline V gene encodes CDR1 SNHLY and CDR2 FYNNEI. The CDR3 sequence is 13 residues long. Trimming shortened V by 4 bases and J by 7 bases, and 13 bases separated the two germline ends. The CDR3 loop reads CASSGGAEGTQYF. The CDR3, as DNA: TGTGCCAGCAGTGGAGGAGCCGAGGGGACCCAGTACTTC.

This clonotype was counted between two and nine times. The rearrangement joins TRBV18 to TRBJ1-3; 10 nucleotides match TRBD1. The CDR3 covers 15 residues. With 5 bases clipped from V and 2 bases from J, the junction kept 3 bases outside the gene matches. Germline CDR1 KGHSH, CDR2 LQKENI. The CDR3 DNA reads TGTGCCAGCTCAACCGGGACAGGGGCTGGAAACACCATATATTTT. This translates into CASSTGTGAGNTIYF.

This chain links TRBV6-2 or TRBV6-3 with TRBJ1-5; D may be TRBD1 (5 bases). The CDR3 has 15 amino acids. Germline V lookup: CDR1 MNHEY, CDR2 SVGEGT. V was shortened by 5 bases and J by 2 bases, with 13 bases between the two germline ends. The CDR3 region is CASSRGTSGNQPQHF. The CDR3 DNA sequence: TGTGCCAGCAGTCGGGGCACGTCGGGCAATCAGCCCCAGCATTTT.

Comment on this clonotype: This sequence may be a read error, since a much larger clone differs from it by one base. This chain links TRBV13 with TRBJ2-5; unclear D gene. CDR1 and CDR2 from the germline V gene are PRHDT and FYEKMQ (reference sequence). This CDR3 is 14 amino acids long. This chain's CDR3 is CACSLGPSGETQYF. CDR3 in DNA: TGTGCCTGCAGCTTAGGGCCGAGTGGGGAGACCCAGTACTTC.

The chain combines TRBV7-9 with TRBJ2-2; D ambiguous. V lost 6 bases and J lost 0, with 17 bases in between. There are 17 residues in the CDR3. CDR1 SEHNR and CDR2 FQNEAQ come from the germline V gene (reference sequence). The CDR3 spells CASRWREQPTNTGELFF. CDR3 nucleotides: TGTGCCAGCAGGTGGAGAGAACAGCCTACGAACACCGGGGAGCTGTTTTTT. Complete variable domain (other parts from reference TRBV7-9 and TRBJ2-2): DTGVSQNPRHKITKRGQNVTFRCDPISEHNRLYWYRQTLGQGPEFLTYFQNEAQLEKSRLLSDRFSAERPKGSFSTLEIQRTEQGDSAMYLCASRWREQPTNTGELFFGEGSRLTVL.

This clonotype came up many times. This chain uses TRBV11-2 with TRBJ1-1, with 8 nucleotides matching TRBD1. Germline CDR1 reads SGHAT; CDR2 reads FQNNGV. This CDR3 is built from 14 residues. The V segment lost 0 bases and the J segment 6 bases; nucleotides outside the gene matches: 3. In DNA, the CDR3 is TGTGCCAGCAGCTTAGAAACACAGGGGGCTGAAGCTTTCTTT. Translating gives CASSLETQGAEAFF.

A remark on this clonotype: A much larger clone differs by one base, so this may be a read error. This rearrangement joins TRBV7-9 to TRBJ2-3; 10 positions match TRBD1. This CDR3 has 21 residues. J gave up 3 bases and V 3 bases, and 21 bases lay outside the gene matches. CDR1 is SEHNR and CDR2 is FQNEAQ in the germline V gene (reference sequence). CDR3 protein: CASSFPADRGQRAERTDTQYF. The CDR3 DNA reads TGTGCCAGCAGCTTCCCCGCCGACAGGGGGCAACGGGCGGAGAGGACAGATACGCAGTATTTT.

This clonotype came up once. The rearrangement joins TRBV6-2 or TRBV6-3 to TRBJ1-1, with TRBD1 identical over 8 bases. V shed 5 bases, J shed 4 bases, and the junction held 9 bases outside the gene matches. The germline gives CDR1 MNHEY, CDR2 SVGEGT. This CDR3 region has 15 residues. CDR3 protein: CASSPPGGRVTEAFF. CDR3 nucleotides: TGTGCCAGCAGTCCCCCAGGGGGCCGTGTCACTGAAGCTTTCTTT.

At least ten counts were recorded for this clonotype. This chain links TRBV20-1 with TRBJ1-5; D is perhaps TRBD1 (5 bases). The CDR3 consists of 13 residues. V was clipped by 4 bases and J by 5 bases, with 12 bases between them. The germline V gene encodes CDR1 DFQATT and CDR2 SNEGSKA (reference sequence). CDR3 in amino acids: CSANGGIDQPQHF. The CDR3 nucleotides read TGCAGTGCTAATGGGGGTATCGATCAGCCCCAGCATTTT.